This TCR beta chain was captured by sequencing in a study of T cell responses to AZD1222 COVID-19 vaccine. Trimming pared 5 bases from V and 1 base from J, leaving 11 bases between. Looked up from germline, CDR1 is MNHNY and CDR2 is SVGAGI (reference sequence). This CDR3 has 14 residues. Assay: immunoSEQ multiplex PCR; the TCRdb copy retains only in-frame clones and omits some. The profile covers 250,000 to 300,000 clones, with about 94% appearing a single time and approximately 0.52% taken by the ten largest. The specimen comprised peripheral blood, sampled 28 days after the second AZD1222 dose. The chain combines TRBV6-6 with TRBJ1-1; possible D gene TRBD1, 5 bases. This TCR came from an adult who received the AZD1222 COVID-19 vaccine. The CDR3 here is CASSQGRWNTEAFF. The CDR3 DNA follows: TGTGCCAGCAGTCAGGGAAGGTGGAACACTGAAGCTTTCTTT.